This T cell receptor beta chain was sequenced in a study of blood T cells in healthy people across ages. Study findings and constraints: Calculation of diversity from one million T cells yielded estimates considered to be underestimates. Per million T cells, the diversity of TCR beta decreased roughly linearly as age advanced.

The trim removed 4 bases at V and 2 bases at J, leaving 5 bases unmatched. From germline, CDR1 is SGHRS and CDR2 YFSETQ. The CDR3 is 15 residues long. This clonotype was observed a few times. Its antigen is unknown. The use of a sample-barcoded 5' primer and a J-beta primer mix characterized a second PCR of 7 to 11 cycles. A tag from a template-switch adaptor with 12 random nucleotides marked each cDNA molecule. Every sample returned 3 million or more CDR3-containing paired-end reads. Via MiXCR, TCRdb re-called the 5' RACE reads, giving one row per CDR3 protein. The profile shows about 1.7 million distinct CDR3 sequences, about 30% of them singletons.

The chain carries TRBV5-1 and TRBJ1-2; TRBD1 aligns across 10 bases. This TCR derives from a woman aged 25-40 years in good health. The sequencing input was blood. The DNA of the CDR3 is TGCGCCAGCAGCGGGATGGGACAGGGGAACTATGGCTACACCTTC. Translated, it gives CASSGMGQGNYGYTF.